The 14 T cell receptor beta chains below come from one sample, sequenced in a study of T cell repertoires in cytomegalovirus infection. Antigens for these TCRs are unknown. TCRdb re-called the reads with MiXCR, one entry per CDR3 protein. The sample has 650,000 to 900,000 distinct CDR3 sequences; around a third are singletons. Sequences were derived from cultured CD8+ T cells from PBMCs, sampled from culture after CMV antigen stimulation. Receptors originate from a human donor in good health (CMV status not recorded). Some clones in this sample may be carry-over from other donors' samples.

The chain uses TRBV7-9 and TRBJ2-7, with D possibly matching TRBD1 (6 bases). V was trimmed by 1 base and J by 3 bases, leaving 13 bases between them. The CDR3 loop spans 15 amino acids. The germline gives CDR1 SEHNR, CDR2 FQNEAQ (reference sequence). Written as DNA, the CDR3 is TGTGCCAGCAGCTTAGTGGTCGCAGGGGACTACGAGCAGTACTTC. Its protein product is CASSLVVAGDYEQYF. The full variable domain, completed using reference TRBV7-9 and TRBJ2-7, is DTGVSQNPRHKITKRGQNVTFRCDPISEHNRLYWYRQTLGQGPEFLTYFQNEAQLEKSRLLSDRFSAERPKGSFSTLEIQRTEQGDSAMYLCASSLVVAGDYEQYFGPGTRLTVT.

This chain uses TRBV27 with TRBJ1-1, with D possibly TRBD1 on 6 matching bases. The V gene lost 8 bases and the J gene lost 5 bases, with 18 bases spanning the gap. CDR3 length equals 14 residues. Germline values: CDR1 MNHEY, CDR2 SMNVEV (reference sequence). The CDR3 region is CASRRGGGRTEAFF. In DNA, the CDR3 is TGTGCCAGCCGGAGGGGGGGGGGGCGGACTGAAGCTTTCTTT.

This clonotype was seen a few times. The chain links TRBV4-1 to TRBJ2-1; D could derive from TRBD1 or TRBD2 (5 bases each). The CDR3 contains 13 residues. Looked up from germline, CDR1 is MGHRA and CDR2 is YSYEKL. V was cut by 1 base and J by 7 bases, with 8 bases left in between. CDR3 nucleotide sequence: TGCGCCAGCAGCCAAGGGGACGGGAATGAGCAGTTCTTC. This codes for CASSQGDGNEQFF.

This clonotype has only a few counts. J is TRBJ2-5 and V is TRBV12-3 or TRBV12-4, with a weak D call TRBD1 (6 bases). The CDR3 contains 12 residues. The V and J ends lost 5 bases and 7 bases respectively, with 11 bases between them. The CDR3 DNA reads TGTGCCAGCAGTCGGGACATCGGGACCCAGTACTTC. Translation gives CASSRDIGTQYF.

This clonotype was detected only a few times. The chain carries TRBV12-3 or TRBV12-4 and TRBJ1-1, with unresolved D. The CDR3 spans 14 residues. V lost 5 bases, J lost 1 base, and 11 bases lay in between. For the CDR3, the DNA is TGTGCCAGCAGTCCCCGAATAGGGAACACTGAAGCTTTCTTT. Translating gives CASSPRIGNTEAFF.

Ten or more counts support this clonotype. The chain uses TRBV7-8 and TRBJ2-2, with a possible D match to TRBD1 (6 bases). The CDR3 extends over 16 amino acids. Between the trimmed V and J ends, which lost 0 bases and 8 bases, there was a span of 16 bases. Germline V gives CDR1 SGHVS, CDR2 FQNEAQ. CDR3 loop: CASSLALGSRGGELFF. For the CDR3, the DNA is TGTGCCAGCAGCTTAGCCCTCGGCTCCAGGGGAGGGGAGCTGTTTTTT.

The chain uses TRBV6-6 and TRBJ2-5; D not certain. This CDR3 is 13 amino acids long. CDR1 is MNHNY, CDR2 SVGAGI, per germline (reference sequence). V was shortened by 2 bases and J by 5 bases, with 9 bases between the two germline ends. Written as DNA, the CDR3 is TGTGCCAGCAGTTACGAACTTTGGGAGACCCAGTACTTC. Translation gives CASSYELWETQYF.

This clonotype was observed once. V usage is TRBV12-3 or TRBV12-4 and J usage is TRBJ2-7; 7 positions match TRBD2. The CDR3 sequence is 14 residues long. Trimming removed 7 bases from V and 0 bases from J; junction bases left unmatched: 6. CDR3 nucleotides: TGTGCCAGCACCTACGGGGGGAGCTCCTACGAGCAGTACTTC. It encodes CASTYGGSSYEQYF.

The rearrangement links TRBV20-1 to TRBJ1-5; the match to TRBD1 covers 9 bases. The CDR3 extends over 16 amino acids. J gave up 5 bases and V 4 bases, and 12 bases lay outside the gene matches. Germline CDR1 DFQATT, CDR2 SNEGSKA (reference sequence). The CDR3 region is CSAIVGGQGDYQPQHF. The CDR3 region has the DNA TGCAGTGCTATAGTAGGGGGACAGGGCGACTATCAGCCCCAGCATTTT.

There are a few counts of this clonotype. The genes are TRBV7-9 and TRBJ2-2, with TRBD1 matching 7 bases. The V gene's germline CDR1 is SEHNR and CDR2 FQNEAQ (reference sequence). With V trimmed by 3 bases and J by 0 bases, 7 bases remained unmatched. The CDR3 is made up of 17 amino acids. In DNA form, the CDR3 reads TGTGCCAGCAGCTTCGATCAGACAGGGACGAACACCGGGGAGCTGTTTTTT. This codes for CASSFDQTGTNTGELFF.

The rearrangement links TRBV7-9 to TRBJ2-7, with TRBD1 as a possible D gene (5 bases). The CDR3 length is 15 residues. The V and J ends lost 4 bases and 7 bases respectively, with 20 bases between them. Germline CDR1 reads SEHNR; CDR2 reads FQNEAQ (reference sequence). The CDR3 DNA follows: TGTGCCAGCAGCTACCTAGAGCAGGGTTCGATTGAGCAGTACGTC. As protein: CASSYLEQGSIEQYV.

In this sample, this clonotype turned up a few times. The chain is built from TRBV10-2 and TRBJ1-4; perhaps TRBD1 as D (5 bases). CDR1 is WSHSY and CDR2 is SAAADI in the germline V gene. The CDR3 length is 14 residues. The V end was cut by 8 bases, the J end by 0 bases, with 10 bases between. CDR3 in DNA: TGCGCCAGCGGGGACCGTGCAACTAATGAAAAACTGTTTTTT. It is translated as CASGDRATNEKLFF.

The chain has TRBV10-3 and TRBJ2-2, with D possibly being TRBD2 (5 bases). V lost 2 bases to trimming and J lost 0 bases, with 10 bases between them. This CDR3 has 16 amino acids. CDR1 and CDR2 (germline): ENHRY, SYGVKD. In DNA form, the CDR3 reads TGTGCCATCAGTGAGACCCAACTAGCGAACACCGGGGAGCTGTTTTTT. It specifies CAISETQLANTGELFF.

The chain has TRBV6-2 or TRBV6-3 and TRBJ1-5; 10 nucleotides match TRBD1. CDR3 length: 16 residues. Germline V gene lookup returns CDR1 MNHEY and CDR2 SVGEGT. V shed 2 bases, J shed 0 bases, and the junction held 1 base outside the gene matches. The CDR3 DNA reads as TGTGCCAGCAGTTACCGGACAGGGGGTAGCAATCAGCCCCAGCATTTT. Amino acid sequence: CASSYRTGGSNQPQHF.